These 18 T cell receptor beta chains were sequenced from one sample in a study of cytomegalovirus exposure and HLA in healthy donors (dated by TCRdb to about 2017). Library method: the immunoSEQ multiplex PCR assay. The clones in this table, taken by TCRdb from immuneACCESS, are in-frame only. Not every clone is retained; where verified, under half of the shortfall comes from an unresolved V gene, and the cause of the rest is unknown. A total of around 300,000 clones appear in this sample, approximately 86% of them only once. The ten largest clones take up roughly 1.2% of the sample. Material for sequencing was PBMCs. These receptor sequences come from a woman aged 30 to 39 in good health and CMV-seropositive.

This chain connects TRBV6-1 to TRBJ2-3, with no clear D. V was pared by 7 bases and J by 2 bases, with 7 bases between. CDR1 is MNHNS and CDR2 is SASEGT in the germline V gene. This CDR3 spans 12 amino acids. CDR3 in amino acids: CASTGPTDTQYF. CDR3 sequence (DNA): TGTGCCAGCACCGGACCCACAGATACGCAGTATTTT.

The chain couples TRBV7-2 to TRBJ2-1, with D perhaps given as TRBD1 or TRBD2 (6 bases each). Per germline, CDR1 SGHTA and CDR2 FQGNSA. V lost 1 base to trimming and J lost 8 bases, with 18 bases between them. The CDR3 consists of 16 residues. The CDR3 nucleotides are TGTGCCAGCAGCTTAGGCGTTGGACTCGGGGGCTATGAGCAGTTCTTC. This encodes CASSLGVGLGGYEQFF.

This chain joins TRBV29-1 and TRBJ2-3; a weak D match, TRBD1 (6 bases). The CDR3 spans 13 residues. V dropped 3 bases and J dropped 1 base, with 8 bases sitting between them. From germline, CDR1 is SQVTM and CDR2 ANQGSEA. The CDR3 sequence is CSVDRTGTDTQYF. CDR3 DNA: TGCAGCGTTGACCGGACAGGCACAGATACGCAGTATTTT.

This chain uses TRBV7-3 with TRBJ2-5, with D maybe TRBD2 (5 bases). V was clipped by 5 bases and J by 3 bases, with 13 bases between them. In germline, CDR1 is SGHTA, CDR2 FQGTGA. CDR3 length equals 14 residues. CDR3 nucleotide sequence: TGTGCCAGCAGCCCAGGAGGATTCGAAGAGACCCAGTACTTC. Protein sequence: CASSPGGFEETQYF. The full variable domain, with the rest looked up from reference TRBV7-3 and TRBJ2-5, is GAGVSQTPSNKVTEKGKYVELRCDPISGHTALYWYRQSLGQGPEFLIYFQGTGAADDSGLPNDRFFAVRPEGSVSTLKIQRTERGDSAVYLCASSPGGFEETQYFGPGTRLLVL.

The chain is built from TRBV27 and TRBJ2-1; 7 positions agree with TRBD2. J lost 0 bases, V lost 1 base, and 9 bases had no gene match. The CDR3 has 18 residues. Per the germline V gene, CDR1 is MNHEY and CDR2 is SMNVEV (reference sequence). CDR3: CASSLFGGSVSSYNEQFF. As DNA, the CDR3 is TGTGCCAGCAGTTTATTCGGCGGGAGCGTGTCCTCCTACAATGAGCAGTTCTTC.

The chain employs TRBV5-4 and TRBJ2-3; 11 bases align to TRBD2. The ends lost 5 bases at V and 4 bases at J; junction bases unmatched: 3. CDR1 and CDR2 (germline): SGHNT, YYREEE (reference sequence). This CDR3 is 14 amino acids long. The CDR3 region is CASRETSGADTQYF. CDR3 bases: TGTGCCAGCAGGGAGACTAGCGGGGCAGATACGCAGTATTTT.

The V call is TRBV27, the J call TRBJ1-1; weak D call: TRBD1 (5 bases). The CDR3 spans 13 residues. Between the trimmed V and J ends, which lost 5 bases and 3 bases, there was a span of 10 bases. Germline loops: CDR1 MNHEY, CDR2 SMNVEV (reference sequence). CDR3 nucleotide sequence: TGTGCCAGCAGTCGGCTAGGGGACACTGAAGCTTTCTTT. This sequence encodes CASSRLGDTEAFF.

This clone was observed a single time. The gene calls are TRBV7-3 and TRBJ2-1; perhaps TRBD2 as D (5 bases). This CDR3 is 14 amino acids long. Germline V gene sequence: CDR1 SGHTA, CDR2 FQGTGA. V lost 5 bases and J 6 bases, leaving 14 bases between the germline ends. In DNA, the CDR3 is TGTGCCAGCAGCCGAGAGGGCTCACTCAATGAGCAGTTCTTC. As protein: CASSREGSLNEQFF.

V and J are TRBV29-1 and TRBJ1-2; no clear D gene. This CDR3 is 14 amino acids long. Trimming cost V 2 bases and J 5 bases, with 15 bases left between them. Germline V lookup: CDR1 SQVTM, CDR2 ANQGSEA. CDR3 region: CSVEKEGAEYGYTF. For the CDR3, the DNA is TGCAGCGTTGAAAAGGAGGGAGCGGAGTATGGCTACACCTTC.

CDR3 in amino acids: CASSRLNSGRGETQYF. CDR3 DNA sequence: TGTGCCAGCAGTCGGCTGAATAGCGGGAGAGGGGAGACCCAGTACTTC. The chain employs TRBV27 and TRBJ2-5; 9 bases fit TRBD2. The CDR3 runs 16 residues. V shed 5 bases and J 5 bases; nucleotides not matched to a gene: 12. CDR1 is MNHEY and CDR2 is SMNVEV in the germline V gene (reference sequence).

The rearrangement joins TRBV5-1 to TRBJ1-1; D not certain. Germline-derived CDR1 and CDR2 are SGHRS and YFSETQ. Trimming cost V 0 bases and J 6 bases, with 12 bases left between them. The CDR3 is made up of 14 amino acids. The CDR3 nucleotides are TGCGCCAGCAGCTTGGCCGTGTTCGGCCCTGAAGCTTTCTTT. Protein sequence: CASSLAVFGPEAFF. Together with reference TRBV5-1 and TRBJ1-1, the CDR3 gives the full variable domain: KAGVTQTPRYLIKTRGQQVTLSCSPISGHRSVSWYQQTPGQGLQFLFEYFSETQRNKGNFPGRFSGRQFSNSRSEMNVSTLELGDSALYLCASSLAVFGPEAFFGQGTRLTVV.

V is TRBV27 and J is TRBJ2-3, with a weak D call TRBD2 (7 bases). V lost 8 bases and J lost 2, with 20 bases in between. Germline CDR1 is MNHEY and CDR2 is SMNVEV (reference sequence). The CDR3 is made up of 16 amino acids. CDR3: CASAGDRTLLTDTQYF. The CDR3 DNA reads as TGTGCCAGCGCGGGAGACAGGACGCTTCTCACAGATACGCAGTATTTT.

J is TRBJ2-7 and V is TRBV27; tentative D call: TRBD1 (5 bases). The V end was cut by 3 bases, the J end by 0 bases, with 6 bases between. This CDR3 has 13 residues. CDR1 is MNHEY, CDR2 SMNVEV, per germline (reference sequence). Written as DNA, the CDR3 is TGTGCCAGCAGTTTCGGACACTCCTACGAGCAGTACTTC. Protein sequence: CASSFGHSYEQYF.

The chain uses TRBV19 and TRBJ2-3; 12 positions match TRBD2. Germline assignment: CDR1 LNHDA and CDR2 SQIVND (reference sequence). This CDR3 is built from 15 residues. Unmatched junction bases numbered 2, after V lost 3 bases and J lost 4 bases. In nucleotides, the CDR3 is TGTGCCAGTAGTATTGGACTAGCGGGGCCAGATACGCAGTATTTT. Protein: CASSIGLAGPDTQYF.

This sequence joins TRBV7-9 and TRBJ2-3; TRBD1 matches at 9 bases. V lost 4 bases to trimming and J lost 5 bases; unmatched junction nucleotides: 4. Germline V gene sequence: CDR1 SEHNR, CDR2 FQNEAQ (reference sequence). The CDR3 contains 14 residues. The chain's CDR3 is CASSSQGAGDTQYF. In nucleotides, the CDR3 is TGTGCCAGCAGCTCACAGGGGGCTGGAGATACGCAGTATTTT. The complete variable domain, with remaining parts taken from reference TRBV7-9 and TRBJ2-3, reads DTGVSQNPRHKITKRGQNVTFRCDPISEHNRLYWYRQTLGQGPEFLTYFQNEAQLEKSRLLSDRFSAERPKGSFSTLEIQRTEQGDSAMYLCASSSQGAGDTQYFGPGTRLTVL.

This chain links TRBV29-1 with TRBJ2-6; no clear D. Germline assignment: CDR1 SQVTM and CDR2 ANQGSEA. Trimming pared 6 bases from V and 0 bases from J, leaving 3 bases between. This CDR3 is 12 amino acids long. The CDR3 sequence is CSVHSGANVLTF. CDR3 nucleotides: TGCAGCGTACACTCTGGGGCCAACGTCCTGACTTTC.

The DNA of the CDR3 is TGTGCCAGCAGTGACCCTGGTACACGGGATGAGCAGTTCTTC. Protein sequence: CASSDPGTRDEQFF. The rearrangement links TRBV6-1 to TRBJ2-1; D unresolved. This CDR3 comprises 14 residues. Trimming pared 3 bases from V and 8 bases from J, leaving 14 bases between. Germline V gene data show CDR1 as MNHNS and CDR2 as SASEGT.

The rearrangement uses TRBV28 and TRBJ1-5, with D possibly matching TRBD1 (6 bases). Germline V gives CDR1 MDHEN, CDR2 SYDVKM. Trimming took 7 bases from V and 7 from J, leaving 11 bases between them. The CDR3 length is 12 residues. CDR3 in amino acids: CASTGAGQPQHF. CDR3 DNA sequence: TGTGCCAGCACGGGGGCGGGGCAGCCCCAGCATTTT.